What follows is one TCR beta chain and its context. The antigen is not known. Unmatched junction bases numbered 6, after V lost 5 bases and J lost 7 bases. The CDR3 covers 14 residues. CDR1 is GTSNPN, CDR2 SVGIG, per germline (reference sequence). Measured with immunoSEQ multiplex PCR; TCRdb has only the in-frame clones, and not every one. The sample lists some 25,000 clones, around four fifths occurring once. The data stem from a study of OX40 agonist ivuxolimab in advanced cancers. Study-wide results and limits: On average, CD8+ T cells showed a greater number of expanded clones than CD4+. Researchers did not determine the expanded peripheral T cells' antigen specificity.

The TCR was taken from an adult with an advanced solid tumor such as melanoma, head and neck, liver or kidney cancer. Source: CD4+ or CD8+ T cells sorted from blood, taken in a trial of the OX40 agonist ivuxolimab. The chain has TRBV30 and TRBJ2-2; 11 bases map to TRBD1. The DNA of the CDR3 is TGTGCCTGGTTCGGACAGGGGGCGGGCGGGGAGCTGTTTTTT. Translated: CAWFGQGAGGELFF.